This TCR beta chain derives from a study of T cells in Graves' hyperthyroidism and ophthalmopathy. Across the whole study: Before any treatment, at initial diagnosis, peripheral blood was collected.

Ophthalmopathy patients had moderate-to-severe active disease, CAS ≥3, NOSPECS ≥4, and disease duration under 3 months. Criteria for exclusion of patients were uncontrolled infection, other autoimmune disease, pregnancy or lactation. Diagnosing involved the use of clinical symptoms, serum thyroxine and TRAb, thyroid ultrasound and orbital computed tomography. The source material, RNA transcripts, was used to amplify TCR beta CDR3 regions. TCR CDR3 regions were first amplified by RT-PCR with HTBI primers. TCRdb re-analysed the multiplex PCR reads in MiXCR, keeping a single row per CDR3 protein. The sample lists about 290,000 distinct CDR3 sequences, about 15% seen once, with less than 70% in the top ten. The CDR3 spans 15 residues. Per germline, CDR1 SGHVS and CDR2 FNYEAQ. V lost 5 bases and J lost 2; bases outside the gene matches: 6.

The rearrangement links TRBV7-6 to TRBJ2-3; 8 bases agree with TRBD1. This TCR derives from a woman aged 55-70 years with Graves' ophthalmopathy. What was sequenced was blood. The CDR3 DNA sequence: TGTGCCAGCAGCCACCAGGGGGCTTTCACAGATACGCAGTATTTT. As protein: CASSHQGAFTDTQYF.